This is a list of T cell receptor beta chains from one sample in a study of beta chain features in type 1 diabetes. Clones were read by immunoSEQ multiplex PCR, and TCRdb kept only the in-frame ones, dropping some. The repertoire has about 220,000 clones, approximately 11% of them found once; the top ten carry 1% to 1.5%. The specimen sequenced was central memory CD4+ T cells from blood. The receptors originated from a man aged 18-30 years in good health. Each CDR3 is given with its conserved first and last residue. Each record gives: clone size, V gene, D gene, J gene, CDR3 protein, CDR3 DNA. The D gene is left open where the match is weak. The size entry is marked missing in some rows and otherwise reads once, few, many or a size class.

>many|TRBV5-1|NA|TRBJ2-1
CASSLKGDSYNEQFF
TGCGCCAGCAGCTTGAAGGGGGACTCCTACAATGAGCAGTTCTTC
>few|TRBV6-6|NA|TRBJ2-5
CASSYSYRQETQYF
TGTGCCAGCAGTTACTCGTACAGGCAAGAGACCCAGTACTTC
>few|TRBV18|NA|TRBJ2-6
CASSPPNSGANVLTF
TGTGCCAGCTCACCACCGAACTCTGGGGCCAACGTCCTGACTTTC
>NA|TRBV30|NA|TRBJ2-7
CAWSNGLDYEQYF
TGTGCCTGGAGTAACGGGCTTGACTACGAGCAGTACTTC
>many|TRBV28|NA|TRBJ1-5
CASTSVLARSNQPQHF
TGTGCCAGCACCTCGGTCCTCGCAAGGAGCAATCAGCCCCAGCATTTT
>NA|TRBV4-2|NA|TRBJ2-7
CASSQDIDRFYEQYF
TGTGCCAGCAGCCAAGATATTGACAGATTCTACGAGCAGTACTTC
>few|TRBV29-1|NA|TRBJ2-1
CSVPPRGTNYNEQFF
TGCAGCGTTCCGCCTAGGGGCACCAACTACAATGAGCAGTTCTTC
>few|TRBV7-2|NA|TRBJ2-7
CASSLALGYEQYF
TGTGCCAGCAGCTTAGCGTTGGGCTACGAGCAGTACTTC
>NA|TRBV30|NA|TRBJ1-1
CAFNTGSLRTAFF
TGTGCCTTCAACACCGGGAGCCTAAGGACAGCTTTCTTT
>NA|TRBV9|TRBD1|TRBJ1-1
CASSERTGTEAFF
TGTGCCAGCAGCGAAAGGACAGGAACTGAAGCTTTCTTT
>few|TRBV28|NA|TRBJ1-4
CASSFGGRSEKLFF
TGTGCCAGCAGTTTCGGGGGTAGGAGTGAAAAACTGTTTTTT
>NA|TRBV27|TRBD2|TRBJ2-1
CASSSLGLAGNEQFF
TGTGCCAGCAGTTCCCTAGGACTAGCGGGGAATGAGCAGTTCTTC
>few|TRBV5-1|NA|TRBJ2-7
CASSLGAPREQYF
TGCGCCAGCAGCTTGGGGGCCCCGAGGGAGCAGTACTTC
>NA|TRBV5-1|TRBD1|TRBJ2-5
CASSRQGKGFEETQYF
TGCGCCAGCAGCAGACAGGGGAAGGGTTTTGAGGAGACCCAGTACTTC
>NA|TRBV15|TRBD1|TRBJ2-1
CATSRDLAGGSHEQFF
TGTGCCACCAGCAGAGATCTGGCAGGGGGTTCGCATGAGCAGTTCTTC
>NA|TRBV29-1|NA|TRBJ1-2
CSVNREEYGYTF
TGCAGCGTTAACAGGGAGGAGTATGGCTACACCTTC
>many|TRBV5-4|TRBD2|TRBJ2-1
CASSLGSGTGEQFF
TGTGCCAGCAGCTTGGGTAGCGGGACGGGTGAGCAGTTCTTC
>many|TRBV5-1|TRBD2|TRBJ2-1
CASRTAGEVNEQFF
TGCGCCAGCAGGACAGCGGGAGAGGTTAATGAGCAGTTCTTC
>few|TRBV6-6|NA|TRBJ1-1
CASSPWNTEAFF
TGTGCCAGCAGCCCATGGAACACTGAAGCTTTCTTT
>many|TRBV5-1|NA|TRBJ2-1
CASSPLGGGEQFF
TGCGCCAGCAGCCCACTAGGAGGGGGTGAGCAGTTCTTC
>NA|TRBV7-2|NA|TRBJ2-7
CASSFRDPSSVDEQYF
TGTGCCAGCAGCTTCCGGGATCCTAGTTCTGTCGACGAGCAGTACTTC
>few|TRBV19|NA|TRBJ2-1
CASSQWGAVSGEQFF
TGTGCCAGTAGTCAATGGGGGGCCGTGAGCGGTGAGCAGTTCTTC
>NA|TRBV30|NA|TRBJ1-4
CAWRPLGAGPNEKLFF
TGTGCCTGGAGGCCCTTAGGGGCAGGCCCTAATGAAAAACTGTTTTTT
>few|TRBV7-2|NA|TRBJ2-5
CASSPMAWETQYF
TGTGCCAGCAGCCCGATGGCCTGGGAGACCCAGTACTTC
>few|TRBV5-1|NA|TRBJ2-1
CASSLIGSDNEQFF
TGCGCCAGCAGCTTGATCGGGAGCGACAATGAGCAGTTCTTC
>NA|TRBV9|NA|TRBJ1-2
CASSVDGHHYGYTF
TGTGCCAGCAGCGTAGACGGCCACCACTATGGCTACACCTTC
>few|TRBV6-5|NA|TRBJ1-5
CASSPRLLNQPQHF
TGTGCCAGCAGTCCGAGACTACTCAATCAGCCCCAGCATTTT
>many|TRBV15|NA|TRBJ2-3
CATSRDLDFLTDTQYF
TGTGCCACCAGCAGAGATCTGGATTTTCTCACAGATACGCAGTATTTT
>medium-sized|TRBV28|TRBD2|TRBJ2-3
CASSTLATQYF
TGTGCCAGCAGTACACTAGCGACGCAGTATTTT
>NA|TRBV9|TRBD2|TRBJ2-1
CASSVRDYVNEQFF
TGTGCCAGCAGCGTAAGGGACTACGTGAATGAGCAGTTCTTC
>few|TRBV7-9|TRBD1|TRBJ1-4
CASSLDRADEKLFF
TGTGCCAGCAGCCTGGACAGGGCTGATGAAAAACTGTTTTTT
>many|TRBV19|NA|TRBJ2-3
CASSPWPVTDTQYF
TGTGCCAGTAGTCCTTGGCCGGTCACAGATACGCAGTATTTT
>many|TRBV16|NA|TRBJ2-7
CASSQLQITSSYEQYF
TGTGCCAGCAGCCAATTACAGATCACCAGCTCCTACGAGCAGTACTTC
>few|TRBV4-1|TRBD1|TRBJ1-5
CASSQLDRDFQPQHF
TGCGCCAGCAGCCAATTGGACAGGGATTTCCAGCCCCAGCATTTT
>many|TRBV9|NA|TRBJ2-3
CASSIQQADTQYF
TGTGCCAGCAGCATCCAACAGGCCGATACGCAGTATTTT
>few|TRBV7-2|NA|TRBJ2-3
CASSLLGGVHGADTQYF
TGTGCCAGCAGCTTATTGGGCGGGGTTCATGGAGCAGATACGCAGTATTTT
>few|TRBV7-2|TRBD1|TRBJ2-1
CASSSRTGGTYNEQFF
TGTGCCAGCAGCTCACGGACAGGGGGCACCTACAATGAGCAGTTCTTC
>few|TRBV28|TRBD1|TRBJ2-7
CASTRTGAEQYF
TGTGCCAGCACCCGGACAGGAGCCGAGCAGTACTTC
>few|TRBV5-6|NA|TRBJ2-7
CASSLGHVRTVYEQYF
TGTGCCAGCAGCCTCGGACACGTCCGAACCGTTTACGAGCAGTACTTC
>few|TRBV25-1|TRBD1|TRBJ2-1
CASSDRDRIGDEQFF
TGTGCCAGCAGTGACAGGGACAGGATCGGTGATGAGCAGTTCTTC
>few|TRBV28|TRBD2|TRBJ2-5
CASSLGRGARQETQYF
TGTGCCAGCAGTTTGGGGCGGGGGGCGCGACAAGAGACCCAGTACTTC
>NA|TRBV7-2|NA|TRBJ1-4
CASSMGGEKLFF
TGTGCCAGCAGTATGGGTGGCGAAAAACTGTTTTTT
>many|TRBV9|TRBD2|TRBJ2-5
CASSVGGLATQETQYF
TGTGCCAGCAGCGTAGGAGGACTAGCAACCCAAGAGACCCAGTACTTC
>few|TRBV30|NA|TRBJ1-1
CAWSVDTEAFF
TGTGCCTGGAGTGTGGACACTGAAGCTTTCTTT
>few|TRBV14|NA|TRBJ2-6
CASSRQGKAGANVLTF
TGTGCCAGCAGCCGGCAAGGAAAAGCTGGGGCCAACGTCCTGACTTTC
>few|TRBV5-6|NA|TRBJ2-5
CASSSPPETQYF
TGTGCCAGCAGCTCGCCCCCAGAGACCCAGTACTTC
>many|TRBV7-2|TRBD2|TRBJ2-1
CASSSRGRTSGNEQFF
TGTGCCAGCAGCTCTCGAGGGAGGACTAGCGGCAATGAGCAGTTCTTC
>NA|TRBV30|TRBD1|TRBJ2-7
CAWSRRIGGSAYEQYF
TGTGCCTGGAGCCGAAGGATAGGGGGCTCCGCCTACGAGCAGTACTTC
>few|TRBV2|TRBD2|TRBJ2-3
CASSESSGSTQYF
TGTGCCAGCAGTGAGAGTAGCGGGAGTACGCAGTATTTT
>NA|TRBV25-1|NA|TRBJ1-4
CASSGTSFLHSTNEKLFF
TGTGCCAGCAGCGGGACAAGTTTCCTGCACTCAACTAATGAAAAACTGTTTTTT
>few|TRBV19|NA|TRBJ2-5
CASSMVRAETQYF
TGTGCCAGTAGTATGGTGCGGGCGGAGACCCAGTACTTC
>NA|TRBV9|NA|TRBJ1-1
CASSEPQGHEAFF
TGTGCCAGCAGCGAGCCACAGGGCCATGAAGCTTTCTTT